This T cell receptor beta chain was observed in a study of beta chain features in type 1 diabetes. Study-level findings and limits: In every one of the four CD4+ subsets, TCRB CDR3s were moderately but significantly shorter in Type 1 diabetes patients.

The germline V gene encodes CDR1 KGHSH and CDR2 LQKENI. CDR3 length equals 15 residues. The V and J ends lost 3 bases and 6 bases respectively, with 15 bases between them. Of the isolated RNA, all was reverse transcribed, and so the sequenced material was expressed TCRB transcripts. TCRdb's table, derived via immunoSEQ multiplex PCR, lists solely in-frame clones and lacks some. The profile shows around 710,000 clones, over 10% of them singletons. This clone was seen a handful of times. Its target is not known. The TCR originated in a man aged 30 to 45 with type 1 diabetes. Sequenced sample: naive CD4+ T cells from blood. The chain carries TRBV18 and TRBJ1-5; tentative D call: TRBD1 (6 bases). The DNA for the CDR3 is TGTGCCAGCTCACCCGCAGGGGCGGAGGTTCAGCCCCAGCATTTT. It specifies CASSPAGAEVQPQHF.